This T cell receptor beta chain was observed in a study of shared clonotypes between healthy human individuals. Repertoires were generated with immunoSEQ multiplex PCR, while TCRdb's copy carries only in-frame clones and drops some. The top ten hold 0.06% of the sample, which has under 550,000 clones, about 96% seen once. This CDR3 comprises 13 residues. Per germline, CDR1 ENHRY and CDR2 SYGVKD. V lost 11 bases and J lost 6, with 16 bases in between. This clone was recorded once. CD4+ cell separation produced CD45RA+ naive and CD45RA-negative memory subsets. The rearrangement uses TRBV10-3 and TRBJ2-2, with unresolved D. Sequenced sample: naive CD4+ T cells sorted from blood. Indicated subset: CD45RA+ positively selected. The TCR comes from a woman aged 30 to 39 in good health. The CDR3 nucleotides read TGTGCCGCTGAACGCGGCGATTCCGGGGAGCTGTTTTTT. Protein product: CAAERGDSGELFF.